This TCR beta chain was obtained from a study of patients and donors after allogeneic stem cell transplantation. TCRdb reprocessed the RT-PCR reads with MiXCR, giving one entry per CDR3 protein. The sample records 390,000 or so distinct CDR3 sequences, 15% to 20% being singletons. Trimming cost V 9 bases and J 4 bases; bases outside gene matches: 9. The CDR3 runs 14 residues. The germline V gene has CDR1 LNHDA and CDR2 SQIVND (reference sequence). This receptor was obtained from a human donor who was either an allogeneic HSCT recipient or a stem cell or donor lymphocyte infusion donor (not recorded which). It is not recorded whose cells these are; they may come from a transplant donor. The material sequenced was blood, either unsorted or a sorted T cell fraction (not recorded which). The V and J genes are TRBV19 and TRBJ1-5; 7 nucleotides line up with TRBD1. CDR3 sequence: CASRDSLGNQPQHF. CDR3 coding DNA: TGTGCCAGCCGGGACAGTTTAGGGAATCAGCCCCAGCATTTT.